These 3 T cell receptor beta chains share one sample of origin, sequenced in a study of blood T cell repertoires in COVID-19. Sequenced by immunoSEQ multiplex PCR; TCRdb stores in-frame clones only, minus some. The sample has some 190,000 clones; 84% are singletons. The sample consisted of peripheral blood. The source is a woman aged 70-85 years with active or convalescent COVID-19.

The genes are TRBV10-3 and TRBJ2-3; D uncertain. The germline gives CDR1 ENHRY, CDR2 SYGVKD. The CDR3 runs 13 residues. Trimming shortened V by 2 bases and J by 9 bases, and 12 bases separated the two germline ends. The CDR3 reads CAISELPPGTQYF. The CDR3, as DNA: TGTGCCATCAGTGAGCTACCCCCCGGGACGCAGTATTTT.

The chain uses TRBV19 and TRBJ1-5, with a possible D match to TRBD1 (6 bases). The V gene lost 0 bases and the J gene lost 3 bases, with 9 bases spanning the gap. CDR1 LNHDA and CDR2 SQIVND come from the germline V gene (reference sequence). The CDR3 totals 15 residues. CDR3 protein: CASSIEDSYNQPQHF. The CDR3 nucleotides read TGTGCCAGTAGTATAGAGGACAGTTACAATCAGCCCCAGCATTTT.

The table lists this clone with many counts. The rearrangement uses TRBV28 and TRBJ2-7; 11 bases agree with TRBD1. The CDR3 totals 15 residues. The V segment lost 7 bases and the J segment 0 bases; nucleotides outside the gene matches: 5. In germline, CDR1 is MDHEN, CDR2 SYDVKM. CDR3 DNA: TGTGCCAGCAATTCCGGGACAGGGGGCTCCTACGAGCAGTACTTC. It yields the protein CASNSGTGGSYEQYF.